The rows below give T cell receptor beta chains drawn from one sample of a study of beta chain features in type 1 diabetes. Here immunoSEQ multiplex PCR was the method, and the copy in TCRdb shows in-frame clones only, minus some. The sample lists around 250,000 clones; about 20% were seen once. Sequencing input: naive CD4+ T cells from blood. These receptors were collected from a middle-aged woman with type 1 diabetes. Each CDR3 is given with its conserved first and last residue. The D gene is left open where the match is weak. The size field is filled for only some rows; it gives once, few, many or a size class.

v_call: TRBV5-6
d_call: NA
clone_size: NA
j_call: TRBJ2-4
cdr3_nt: TGTGCCAGCAGCTTGGCACTAGCAGGATTCGTGGACATTCAGTACTTC
cdr3_aa: CASSLALAGFVDIQYF

v_call: TRBV7-2
d_call: TRBD2
clone_size: NA
j_call: TRBJ2-7
cdr3_nt: TGTGCCAGCAGCTTAGTGGGTAGCGGGAGCTCCTACGAGCAGTACTTC
cdr3_aa: CASSLVGSGSSYEQYF

v_call: TRBV9
d_call: TRBD1
clone_size: NA
j_call: TRBJ1-3
cdr3_nt: TGTGCCAGCAGTGAGACAGGGACCGGAAACACCATATATTTT
cdr3_aa: CASSETGTGNTIYF

v_call: TRBV18
d_call: NA
clone_size: NA
j_call: TRBJ1-1
cdr3_nt: TGTGCCAGCTCACCAGACCGGACATTGAACACTGAAGCTTTCTTT
cdr3_aa: CASSPDRTLNTEAFF

v_call: TRBV4-2
d_call: NA
clone_size: few
j_call: TRBJ2-7
cdr3_nt: TGTGCCAGCAGCCAGGCTCTGAACTACGAGCAGTACTTC
cdr3_aa: CASSQALNYEQYF

v_call: TRBV4-2
d_call: NA
clone_size: NA
j_call: TRBJ1-5
cdr3_nt: TGTGCCAGCGCCGCGGACGGAGGGGATCAGCCCCAGCATTTT
cdr3_aa: CASAADGGDQPQHF

v_call: TRBV10-3
d_call: TRBD1
clone_size: few
j_call: TRBJ2-1
cdr3_nt: TGTGCCATCAGTCCTTCGGGACAGGGCTACAATGAGCAGTTCTTC
cdr3_aa: CAISPSGQGYNEQFF

v_call: TRBV9
d_call: NA
clone_size: few
j_call: TRBJ1-3
cdr3_nt: TGTGCCAGCAGCGAGGGGTCGTCTGGAAACACCATATATTTT
cdr3_aa: CASSEGSSGNTIYF

v_call: TRBV5-1
d_call: NA
clone_size: NA
j_call: TRBJ2-5
cdr3_nt: TGCGCCAGCAGCTTGGCTCCCGAAGAGACCCAGTACTTC
cdr3_aa: CASSLAPEETQYF

v_call: TRBV19
d_call: NA
clone_size: NA
j_call: TRBJ1-1
cdr3_nt: TGTGCCAGTAGTATAGGCGGGACGGGCACTGAAGCTTTCTTT
cdr3_aa: CASSIGGTGTEAFF

v_call: TRBV27
d_call: TRBD2
clone_size: NA
j_call: TRBJ2-7
cdr3_nt: TGTGCCAGCAGCCCCGGGACTAGCATTACGTATCGTCTACGCGAGCAGTACTTC
cdr3_aa: CASSPGTSITYRLREQYF

v_call: TRBV7-2
d_call: NA
clone_size: NA
j_call: TRBJ1-5
cdr3_nt: TGTGCCAGCAGCTCCACCTCAGGGGGCAATCAGCCCCAGCATTTT
cdr3_aa: CASSSTSGGNQPQHF

v_call: TRBV5-1
d_call: NA
clone_size: few
j_call: TRBJ1-1
cdr3_nt: TGCGCCAGCAGCTATTCCCAGGGCACTGAAGCTTTCTTT
cdr3_aa: CASSYSQGTEAFF

v_call: TRBV4-3
d_call: TRBD2
clone_size: NA
j_call: TRBJ2-7
cdr3_nt: TGCGCCAGCAGCCCTTTCAAAAGCGGGGACGGCCCCACCTACGAGCAGTACTTC
cdr3_aa: CASSPFKSGDGPTYEQYF

v_call: TRBV18
d_call: TRBD2
clone_size: NA
j_call: TRBJ2-7
cdr3_nt: TGTGCCAGCTCGTCGCTCTCCGGGACTAGCGTTTACGGGGCCTCCTACGAGCAGTACTTC
cdr3_aa: CASSSLSGTSVYGASYEQYF

v_call: TRBV6-1
d_call: TRBD2
clone_size: NA
j_call: TRBJ2-4
cdr3_nt: TGTGCCAGCAGTGCCGGGACTAGCGGAGTGATCGTTAAAAACATTCAGTACTTC
cdr3_aa: CASSAGTSGVIVKNIQYF

v_call: TRBV6-6
d_call: TRBD2
clone_size: NA
j_call: TRBJ2-1
cdr3_nt: TGTGCCAGCAGGATCACTAGCGGGAGTCGGGATGAGCAGTTCTTC
cdr3_aa: CASRITSGSRDEQFF

v_call: TRBV5-6
d_call: TRBD1
clone_size: few
j_call: TRBJ2-2
cdr3_nt: TGTGCCAGCAGCTTGGCTCGACAGGGGTTGAACACCGGGGAGCTGTTTTTT
cdr3_aa: CASSLARQGLNTGELFF

v_call: TRBV4-3
d_call: NA
clone_size: NA
j_call: TRBJ1-1
cdr3_nt: TGCGCCAGCAGCCGCAACAGGGTGAACACTGAAGCTTTCTTT
cdr3_aa: CASSRNRVNTEAFF

v_call: TRBV7-9
d_call: NA
clone_size: few
j_call: TRBJ2-1
cdr3_nt: TGTGCCAGCAGCTTAGCTTACGGGAGATATGAGCAGTTCTTC
cdr3_aa: CASSLAYGRYEQFF

v_call: TRBV5-1
d_call: TRBD1
clone_size: few
j_call: TRBJ2-1
cdr3_nt: TGCGCCAGCACCTCGACAGGGGTGACCTACAATGAGCAGTTCTTC
cdr3_aa: CASTSTGVTYNEQFF

v_call: TRBV28
d_call: NA
clone_size: NA
j_call: TRBJ2-7
cdr3_nt: TGTGCCAGCAGTACAAACCTTTACGAGCAGTACTTC
cdr3_aa: CASSTNLYEQYF

v_call: TRBV5-4
d_call: TRBD2
clone_size: NA
j_call: TRBJ2-3
cdr3_nt: TGTGCCAGCAGGGTGGGTAGCGGGGCCGTAACAGATACGCAGTATTTT
cdr3_aa: CASRVGSGAVTDTQYF

v_call: TRBV5-4
d_call: NA
clone_size: few
j_call: TRBJ2-1
cdr3_nt: TGTGCCAGCAGCTTGGGCAACCCGGGGGACTACAATGAGCAGTTCTTC
cdr3_aa: CASSLGNPGDYNEQFF

v_call: TRBV9
d_call: TRBD1
clone_size: NA
j_call: TRBJ1-2
cdr3_nt: TGTGCCAGCAAGGCGGGGACAGGGAGCTATGGCTACACCTTC
cdr3_aa: CASKAGTGSYGYTF

v_call: TRBV4-3
d_call: NA
clone_size: NA
j_call: TRBJ1-2
cdr3_nt: TGCGCCAGCAGCCAACCCGACGGAGACAGGAGGAGTGGCTACACCTTC
cdr3_aa: CASSQPDGDRRSGYTF

v_call: TRBV7-9
d_call: NA
clone_size: few
j_call: TRBJ2-7
cdr3_nt: TGTGCCAGCAGCTTTTCGGGACATATCTCCTACGAGCAGTACTTC
cdr3_aa: CASSFSGHISYEQYF

v_call: TRBV23-1
d_call: TRBD1
clone_size: NA
j_call: TRBJ1-5
cdr3_nt: TGCGCCAGCAGTCACTATCCGGGACAGGGGAATCAGCCCCAGCATTTT
cdr3_aa: CASSHYPGQGNQPQHF

v_call: TRBV19
d_call: TRBD1
clone_size: few
j_call: TRBJ1-5
cdr3_nt: TGTGCCAGTAGTCCGACAGGGTCTAAGCAGCCCCAGCATTTT
cdr3_aa: CASSPTGSKQPQHF

v_call: TRBV15
d_call: NA
clone_size: NA
j_call: TRBJ1-4
cdr3_nt: TGTGCCACCAGCAGAGCCAGGAATGAAAAACTGTTTTTT
cdr3_aa: CATSRARNEKLFF

v_call: TRBV25-1
d_call: TRBD1
clone_size: few
j_call: TRBJ2-1
cdr3_nt: TGTGCCAGCAGTGCCCCGGGACAGGGGGCCGATGAGCAGTTCTTC
cdr3_aa: CASSAPGQGADEQFF

v_call: TRBV5-4
d_call: NA
clone_size: NA
j_call: TRBJ1-4
cdr3_nt: TGTGCCAGCAGCATGGACAGCCCACTAGGGACTAATGAAAAACTGTTTTTT
cdr3_aa: CASSMDSPLGTNEKLFF

v_call: TRBV5-1
d_call: NA
clone_size: NA
j_call: TRBJ1-1
cdr3_nt: TGCGCCAGCAGCTTGGATCGGGGGATTACTGAAGCTTTCTTT
cdr3_aa: CASSLDRGITEAFF

v_call: TRBV14
d_call: TRBD1
clone_size: few
j_call: TRBJ2-3
cdr3_nt: TGTGCCAGCAGCCAACGGGGACAGTCCCATTCCACAGATACGCAGTATTTT
cdr3_aa: CASSQRGQSHSTDTQYF

v_call: TRBV29-1
d_call: TRBD1
clone_size: few
j_call: TRBJ2-3
cdr3_nt: TGCAGCGTAGGTGGCGGGACAGGGTCAAGCTATACGCAGTATTTT
cdr3_aa: CSVGGGTGSSYTQYF

v_call: TRBV9
d_call: NA
clone_size: few
j_call: TRBJ2-6
cdr3_nt: TGTGCCAGCAGCGGACTCGGTCCTGGGGCCAACGTCCTGACTTTC
cdr3_aa: CASSGLGPGANVLTF

v_call: TRBV7-2
d_call: NA
clone_size: NA
j_call: TRBJ2-3
cdr3_nt: TGTGCCAGCAGCTTAGCGGCGCTAGCCGGGACAGATACGCAGTATTTT
cdr3_aa: CASSLAALAGTDTQYF

v_call: TRBV2
d_call: NA
clone_size: NA
j_call: TRBJ2-6
cdr3_nt: TGTGCCAGCAGCTTGCAGTCCTCTGGGGCCAACGTCCTGACTTTC
cdr3_aa: CASSLQSSGANVLTF

v_call: TRBV30
d_call: NA
clone_size: NA
j_call: TRBJ1-1
cdr3_nt: TGTGCCTGGAGTCGTGGAGAGGGGGTGAACACTGAAGCTTTCTTT
cdr3_aa: CAWSRGEGVNTEAFF

v_call: TRBV4-2
d_call: NA
clone_size: NA
j_call: TRBJ1-2
cdr3_nt: TGTGCCAGCAGCCCTACGGAGGTCGGCGGCTACACCTTC
cdr3_aa: CASSPTEVGGYTF

v_call: TRBV9
d_call: NA
clone_size: few
j_call: TRBJ2-3
cdr3_nt: TGTGCCAGCAGCGTAGGGGAAGGGCCCGGGAAAGATACGCAGTATTTT
cdr3_aa: CASSVGEGPGKDTQYF

v_call: TRBV27
d_call: NA
clone_size: NA
j_call: TRBJ1-2
cdr3_nt: TGTGCCAGCACCTCATCGACCAGGACACTTCATGGCTACACCTTC
cdr3_aa: CASTSSTRTLHGYTF

v_call: TRBV7-3
d_call: TRBD1
clone_size: few
j_call: TRBJ1-1
cdr3_nt: TGTGCCAGCAGTTTAGGGACAGGTAATACTGAAGCTTTCTTT
cdr3_aa: CASSLGTGNTEAFF

v_call: TRBV4-3
d_call: TRBD1
clone_size: NA
j_call: TRBJ1-2
cdr3_nt: TGCGCCAGCAGCCGACAGGGAAACTATGGCTACACCTTC
cdr3_aa: CASSRQGNYGYTF

v_call: TRBV9
d_call: TRBD1
clone_size: NA
j_call: TRBJ1-1
cdr3_nt: TGTGCCAGCAGCGTAGCTACAGGACAGGGCCGCACTGAAGCTTTCTTT
cdr3_aa: CASSVATGQGRTEAFF